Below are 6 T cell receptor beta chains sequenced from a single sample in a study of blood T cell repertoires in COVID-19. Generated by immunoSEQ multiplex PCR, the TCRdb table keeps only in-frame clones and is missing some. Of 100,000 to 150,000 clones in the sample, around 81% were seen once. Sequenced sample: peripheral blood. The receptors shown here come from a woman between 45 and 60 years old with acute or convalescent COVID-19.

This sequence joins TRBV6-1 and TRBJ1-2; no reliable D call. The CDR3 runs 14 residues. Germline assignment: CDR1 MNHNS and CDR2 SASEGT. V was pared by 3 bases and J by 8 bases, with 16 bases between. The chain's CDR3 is CASSDGAVKRGYTF. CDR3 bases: TGTGCCAGCAGTGACGGCGCCGTTAAGCGGGGCTACACCTTC.

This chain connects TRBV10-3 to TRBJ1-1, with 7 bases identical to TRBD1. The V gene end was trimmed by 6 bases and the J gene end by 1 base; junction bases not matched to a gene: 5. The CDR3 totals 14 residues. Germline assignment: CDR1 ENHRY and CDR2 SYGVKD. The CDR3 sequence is CAIRVTGQNTEAFF. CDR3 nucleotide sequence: TGTGCCATCAGGGTGACAGGGCAGAACACTGAAGCTTTCTTT.

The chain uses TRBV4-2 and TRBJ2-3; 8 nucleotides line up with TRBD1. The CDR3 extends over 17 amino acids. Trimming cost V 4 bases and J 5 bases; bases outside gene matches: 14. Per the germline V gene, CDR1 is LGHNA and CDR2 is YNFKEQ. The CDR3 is CASSLSQQGRGQDTQYF. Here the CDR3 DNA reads TGTGCCAGCAGCCTTAGTCAACAGGGCAGGGGGCAAGATACGCAGTATTTT.

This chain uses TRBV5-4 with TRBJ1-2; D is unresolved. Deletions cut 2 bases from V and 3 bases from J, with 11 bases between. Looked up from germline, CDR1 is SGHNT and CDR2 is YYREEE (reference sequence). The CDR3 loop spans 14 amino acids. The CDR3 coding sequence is TGTGCCAGCAGCTTCCGCGGGGTCGACTATGGCTACACCTTC. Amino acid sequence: CASSFRGVDYGYTF.

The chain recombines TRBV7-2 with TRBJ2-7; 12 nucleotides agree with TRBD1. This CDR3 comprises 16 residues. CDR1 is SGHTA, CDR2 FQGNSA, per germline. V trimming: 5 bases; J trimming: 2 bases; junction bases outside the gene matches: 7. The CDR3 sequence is CASSPRDRGPPYEQYF. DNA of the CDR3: TGTGCCAGCAGCCCGAGGGACAGGGGGCCACCCTACGAGCAGTACTTC.

CDR3 protein: CASSSGQGKNQPQHF. As DNA, the CDR3 is TGTGCCAGCAGCTCCGGACAGGGGAAGAATCAGCCCCAGCATTTT. The rearrangement joins TRBV7-9 to TRBJ1-5, with TRBD1 matching 9 bases. Losses at the gene ends were 4 bases for V and 4 bases for J; bases not matched to a gene: 5. Germline V gives CDR1 SEHNR, CDR2 FQNEAQ (reference sequence). The CDR3 runs 15 residues.